This T cell receptor beta chain was recorded in a study of type 1 regulatory T cells. Study details: This in vitro CD4 product, T-allo10, is enriched for Tr1 cells and alloantigen-specific.

Germline assignment: CDR1 MNHEY and CDR2 SMNVEV (reference sequence). Trimming cost V 8 bases and J 0 bases, with 8 bases left between them. CDR3 length: 12 residues. The graft donor-derived T-allo10 cells reportedly recognize host alloantigens, are anergic, and suppress alloantigen-specifically. By its share, this clonotype is medium-sized. As yet, its antigen is unknown. TCRdb reprocessed the reads with MiXCR, giving one entry per CDR3 protein. The table lists some 5,800 distinct CDR3 sequences, approximately 30% of them singletons. The specimen was cultured T cells, either the whole culture or a sorted T cell fraction (not recorded which). Regarding subset: Tr1-enriched cell product generated in vitro against host alloantigens. The TCR sequence derives from a human donor in good health. The rearrangement links TRBV27 to TRBJ2-7; D may be TRBD2 (6 bases). The chain's CDR3 is CASGRRSYEQYF. The CDR3 coding sequence is TGTGCCAGCGGGAGGCGCTCCTACGAGCAGTACTTC.